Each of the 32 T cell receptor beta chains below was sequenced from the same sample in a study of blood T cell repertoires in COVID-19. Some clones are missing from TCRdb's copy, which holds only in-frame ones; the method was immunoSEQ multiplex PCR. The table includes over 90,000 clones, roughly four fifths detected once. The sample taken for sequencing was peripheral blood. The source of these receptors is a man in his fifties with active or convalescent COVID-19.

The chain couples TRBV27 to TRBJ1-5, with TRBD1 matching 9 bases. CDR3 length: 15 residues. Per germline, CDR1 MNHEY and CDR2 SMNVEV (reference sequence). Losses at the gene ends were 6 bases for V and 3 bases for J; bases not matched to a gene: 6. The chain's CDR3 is CASSPGTGSNQPQHF. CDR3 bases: TGTGCCAGCAGCCCCGGGACAGGGTCCAATCAGCCCCAGCATTTT.

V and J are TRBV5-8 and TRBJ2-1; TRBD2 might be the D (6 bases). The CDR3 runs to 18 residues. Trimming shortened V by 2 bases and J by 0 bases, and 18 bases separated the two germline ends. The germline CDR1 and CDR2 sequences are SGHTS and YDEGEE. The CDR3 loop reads CASSLARDSLSSYNEQFF. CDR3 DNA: TGTGCCAGCAGCTTAGCCAGGGACTCCTTGAGCTCCTACAATGAGCAGTTCTTC.

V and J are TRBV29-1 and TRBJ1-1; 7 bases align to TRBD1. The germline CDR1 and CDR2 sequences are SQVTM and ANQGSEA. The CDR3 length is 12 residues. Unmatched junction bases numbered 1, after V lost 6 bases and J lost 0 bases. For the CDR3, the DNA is TGCAGCGTGACAGGGATGAACACTGAAGCTTTCTTT. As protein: CSVTGMNTEAFF.

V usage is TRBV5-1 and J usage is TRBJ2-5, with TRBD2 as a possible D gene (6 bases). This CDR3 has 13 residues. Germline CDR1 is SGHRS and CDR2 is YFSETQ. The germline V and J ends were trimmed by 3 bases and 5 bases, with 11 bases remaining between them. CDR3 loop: CASSSGAGETQYF. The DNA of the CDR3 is TGCGCCAGCAGCTCCGGGGCGGGGGAGACCCAGTACTTC.

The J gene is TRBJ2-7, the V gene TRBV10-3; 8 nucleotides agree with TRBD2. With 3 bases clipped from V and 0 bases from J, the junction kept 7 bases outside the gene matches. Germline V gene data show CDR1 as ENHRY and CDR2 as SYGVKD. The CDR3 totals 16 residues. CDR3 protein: CAISDAARGVSYEQYF. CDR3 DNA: TGTGCCATCAGTGATGCTGCGCGGGGGGTCTCCTACGAGCAGTACTTC.

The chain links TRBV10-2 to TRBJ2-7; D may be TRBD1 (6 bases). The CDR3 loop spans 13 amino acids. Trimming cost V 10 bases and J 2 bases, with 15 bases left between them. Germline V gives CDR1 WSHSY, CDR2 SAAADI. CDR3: CATGTSPPYEQYF. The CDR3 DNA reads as TGCGCCACCGGGACATCGCCCCCCTACGAGCAGTACTTC.

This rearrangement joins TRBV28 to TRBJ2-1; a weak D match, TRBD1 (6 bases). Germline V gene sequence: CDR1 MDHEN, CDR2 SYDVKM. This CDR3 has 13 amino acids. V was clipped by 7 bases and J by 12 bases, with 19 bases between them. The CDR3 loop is CASTPGQSSGQFF. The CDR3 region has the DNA TGTGCCAGCACCCCTGGACAGTCTAGTGGGCAGTTCTTC.

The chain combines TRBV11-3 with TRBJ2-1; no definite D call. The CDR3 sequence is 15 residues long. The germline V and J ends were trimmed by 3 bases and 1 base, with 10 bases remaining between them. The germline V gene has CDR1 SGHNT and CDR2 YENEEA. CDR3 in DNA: TGTGCCAGCAGCTTGACCGGGTCTTCCTACAATGAGCAGTTCTTC. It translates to CASSLTGSSYNEQFF.

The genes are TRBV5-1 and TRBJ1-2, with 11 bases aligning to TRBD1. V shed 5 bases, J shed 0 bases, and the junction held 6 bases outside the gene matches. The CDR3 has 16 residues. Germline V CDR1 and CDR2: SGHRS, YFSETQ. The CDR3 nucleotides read TGCGCCAGCAGGGCCGGGACAGGGGGTTCTAACTATGGCTACACCTTC. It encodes CASRAGTGGSNYGYTF. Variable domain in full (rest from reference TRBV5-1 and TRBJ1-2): KAGVTQTPRYLIKTRGQQVTLSCSPISGHRSVSWYQQTPGQGLQFLFEYFSETQRNKGNFPGRFSGRQFSNSRSEMNVSTLELGDSALYLCASRAGTGGSNYGYTFGSGTRLTVV.

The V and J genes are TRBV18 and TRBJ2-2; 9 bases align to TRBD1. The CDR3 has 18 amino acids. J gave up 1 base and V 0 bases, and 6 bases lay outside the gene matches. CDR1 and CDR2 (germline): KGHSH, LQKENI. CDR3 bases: TGTGCCAGCTCACCACCGACAGGGGGTGCTGGGAACACCGGGGAGCTGTTTTTT. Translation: CASSPPTGGAGNTGELFF.

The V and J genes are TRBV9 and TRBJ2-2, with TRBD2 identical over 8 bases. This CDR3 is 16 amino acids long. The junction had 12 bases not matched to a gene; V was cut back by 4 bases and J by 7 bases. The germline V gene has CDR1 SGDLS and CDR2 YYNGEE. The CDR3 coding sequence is TGTGCCAGCAGCAAAGGGGTGACTAGCGACTTCGGGGAGCTGTTTTTT. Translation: CASSKGVTSDFGELFF. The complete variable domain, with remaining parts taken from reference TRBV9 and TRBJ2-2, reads DSGVTQTPKHLITATGQRVTLRCSPRSGDLSVYWYQQSLDQGLQFLIQYYNGEERAKGNILERFSAQQFPDLHSELNLSSLELGDSALYFCASSKGVTSDFGELFFGEGSRLTVL.

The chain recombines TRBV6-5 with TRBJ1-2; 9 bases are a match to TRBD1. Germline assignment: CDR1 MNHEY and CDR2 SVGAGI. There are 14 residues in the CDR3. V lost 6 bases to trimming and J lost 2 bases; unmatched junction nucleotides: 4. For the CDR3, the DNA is TGTGCCAGCAGACAAGGGACAGGGAACTATGGCTACACCTTC. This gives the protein CASRQGTGNYGYTF.

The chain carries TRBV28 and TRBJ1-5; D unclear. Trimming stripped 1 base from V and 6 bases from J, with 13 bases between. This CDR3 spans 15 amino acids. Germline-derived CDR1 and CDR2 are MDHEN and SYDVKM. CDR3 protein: CASSLSLGGGQPQHF. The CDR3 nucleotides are TGTGCCAGCAGTTTATCACTGGGAGGAGGTCAGCCCCAGCATTTT.

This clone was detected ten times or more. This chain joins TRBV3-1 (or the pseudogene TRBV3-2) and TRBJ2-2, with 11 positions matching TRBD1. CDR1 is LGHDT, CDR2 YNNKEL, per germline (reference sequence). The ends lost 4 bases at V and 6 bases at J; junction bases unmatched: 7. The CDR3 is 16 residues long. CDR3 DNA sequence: TGTGCCAGCAGCCCTGGACAGGGGGCGGCGGCCGGGGAGCTGTTTTTT. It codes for CASSPGQGAAAGELFF.

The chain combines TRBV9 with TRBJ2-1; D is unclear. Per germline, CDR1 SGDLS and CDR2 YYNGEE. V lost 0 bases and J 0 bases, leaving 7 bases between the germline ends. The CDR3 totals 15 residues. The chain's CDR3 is CASSVGRSSYNEQFF. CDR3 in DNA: TGTGCCAGCAGCGTAGGTAGAAGCTCCTACAATGAGCAGTTCTTC.

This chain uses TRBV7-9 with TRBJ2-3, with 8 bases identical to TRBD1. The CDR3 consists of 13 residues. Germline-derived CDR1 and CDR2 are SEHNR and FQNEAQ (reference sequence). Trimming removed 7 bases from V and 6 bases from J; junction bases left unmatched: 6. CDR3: CASKNRGVDTQYF. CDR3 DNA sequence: TGTGCCAGCAAGAACAGGGGGGTTGATACGCAGTATTTT.

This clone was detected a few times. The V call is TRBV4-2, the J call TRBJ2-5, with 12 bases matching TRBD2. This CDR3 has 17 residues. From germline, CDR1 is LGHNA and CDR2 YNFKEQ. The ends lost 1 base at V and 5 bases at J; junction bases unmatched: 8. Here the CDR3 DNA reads TGTGCCAGCAGCCAAGTCCCGCTAGCGGGGGGGCCGGAGACCCAGTACTTC. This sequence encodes CASSQVPLAGGPETQYF.

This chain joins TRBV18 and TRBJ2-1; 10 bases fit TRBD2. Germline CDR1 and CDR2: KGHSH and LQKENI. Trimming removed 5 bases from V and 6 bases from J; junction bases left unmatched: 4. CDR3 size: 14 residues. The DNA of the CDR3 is TGTGCCAGCTCAGAGCGGGGGGGCCCCAATGAGCAGTTCTTC. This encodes CASSERGGPNEQFF.

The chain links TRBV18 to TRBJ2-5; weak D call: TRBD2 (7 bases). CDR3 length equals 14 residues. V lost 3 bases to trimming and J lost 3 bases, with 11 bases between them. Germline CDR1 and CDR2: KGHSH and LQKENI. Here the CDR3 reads CASSPGAGEETQYF. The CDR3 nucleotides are TGTGCCAGCTCACCGGGGGCGGGGGAAGAGACCCAGTACTTC.

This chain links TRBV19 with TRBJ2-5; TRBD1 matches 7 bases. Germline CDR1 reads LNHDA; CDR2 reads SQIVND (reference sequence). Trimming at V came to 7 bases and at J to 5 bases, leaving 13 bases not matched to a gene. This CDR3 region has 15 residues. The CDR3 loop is CASTPGQTREETQYF. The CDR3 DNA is TGTGCCAGTACCCCGGGACAGACCAGAGAGGAGACCCAGTACTTC.

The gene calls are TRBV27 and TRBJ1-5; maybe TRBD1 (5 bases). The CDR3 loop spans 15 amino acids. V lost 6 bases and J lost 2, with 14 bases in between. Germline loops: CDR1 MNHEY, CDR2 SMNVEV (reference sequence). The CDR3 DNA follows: TGTGCCAGCAGCCGGGGGGGAATAGGCAATCAGCCCCAGCATTTT. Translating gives CASSRGGIGNQPQHF.

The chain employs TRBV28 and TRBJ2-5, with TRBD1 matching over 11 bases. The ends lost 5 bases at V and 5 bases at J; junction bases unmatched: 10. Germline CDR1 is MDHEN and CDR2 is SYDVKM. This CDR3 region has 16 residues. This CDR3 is CASSPPGQGARETQYF. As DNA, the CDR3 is TGTGCCAGCAGTCCACCCGGACAGGGGGCTCGTGAGACCCAGTACTTC.

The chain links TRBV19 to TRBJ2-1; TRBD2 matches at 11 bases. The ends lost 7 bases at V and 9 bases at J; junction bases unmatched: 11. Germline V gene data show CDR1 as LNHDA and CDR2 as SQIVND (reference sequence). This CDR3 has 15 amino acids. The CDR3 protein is CASTHSGGAFGEQFF. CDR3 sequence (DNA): TGTGCCAGTACTCATAGCGGGGGGGCCTTTGGTGAGCAGTTCTTC.

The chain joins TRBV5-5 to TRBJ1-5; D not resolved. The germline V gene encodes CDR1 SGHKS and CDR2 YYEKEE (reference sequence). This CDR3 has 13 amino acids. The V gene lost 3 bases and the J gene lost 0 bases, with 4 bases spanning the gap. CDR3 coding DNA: TGTGCCAGCAGCTCTTATAGCAATCAGCCCCAGCATTTT. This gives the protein CASSSYSNQPQHF.

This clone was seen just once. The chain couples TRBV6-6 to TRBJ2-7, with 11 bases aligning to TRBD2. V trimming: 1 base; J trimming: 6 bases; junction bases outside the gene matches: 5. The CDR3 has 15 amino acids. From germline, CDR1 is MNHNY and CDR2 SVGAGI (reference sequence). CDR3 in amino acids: CASSYLAGGLSEQYV. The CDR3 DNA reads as TGTGCCAGCAGTTACTTAGCGGGGGGGCTGTCCGAGCAGTACGTC.

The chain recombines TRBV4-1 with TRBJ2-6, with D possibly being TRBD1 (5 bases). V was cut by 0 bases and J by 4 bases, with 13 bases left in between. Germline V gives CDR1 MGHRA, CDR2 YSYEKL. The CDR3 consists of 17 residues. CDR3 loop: CASSQDQQASGANVLTF. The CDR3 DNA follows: TGCGCCAGCAGCCAAGATCAACAGGCATCCGGGGCCAACGTCCTGACTTTC.

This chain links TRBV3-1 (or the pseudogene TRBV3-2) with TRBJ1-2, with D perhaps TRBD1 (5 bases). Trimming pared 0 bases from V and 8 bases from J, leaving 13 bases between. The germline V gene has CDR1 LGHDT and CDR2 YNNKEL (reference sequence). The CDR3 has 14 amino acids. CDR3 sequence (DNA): TGTGCCAGCAGCCAAGAGGGGCAGGGAGGCGGCTACACCTTC. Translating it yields CASSQEGQGGGYTF.

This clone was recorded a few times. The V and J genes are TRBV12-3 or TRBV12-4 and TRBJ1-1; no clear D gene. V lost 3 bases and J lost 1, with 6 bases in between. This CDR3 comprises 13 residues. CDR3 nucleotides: TGTGCCAGCAGTTTTAACAGGAACACTGAAGCTTTCTTT. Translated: CASSFNRNTEAFF.

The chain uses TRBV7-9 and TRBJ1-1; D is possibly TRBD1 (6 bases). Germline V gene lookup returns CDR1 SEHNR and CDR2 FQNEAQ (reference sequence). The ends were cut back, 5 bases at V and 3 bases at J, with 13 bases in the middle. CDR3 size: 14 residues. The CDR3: CASSLQGPYTEAFF. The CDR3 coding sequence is TGTGCCAGCAGCCTACAGGGCCCATACACTGAAGCTTTCTTT.

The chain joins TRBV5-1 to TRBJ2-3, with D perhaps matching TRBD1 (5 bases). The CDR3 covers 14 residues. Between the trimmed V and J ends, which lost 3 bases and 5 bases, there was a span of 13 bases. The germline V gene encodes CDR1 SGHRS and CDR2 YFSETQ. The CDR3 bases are TGCGCCAGCAGCTCATATGACAGTTTAGATACGCAGTATTTT. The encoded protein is CASSSYDSLDTQYF.

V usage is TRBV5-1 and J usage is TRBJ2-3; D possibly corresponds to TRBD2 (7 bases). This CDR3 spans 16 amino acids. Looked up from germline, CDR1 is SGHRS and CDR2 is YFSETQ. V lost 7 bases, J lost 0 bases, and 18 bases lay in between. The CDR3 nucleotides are TGCGCCAGCTCTGAGCGCGGGGGCACTAGCACAGATACGCAGTATTTT. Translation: CASSERGGTSTDTQYF.

The CDR3 spells CSGQTYQGPQYF. The CDR3, as DNA: TGCAGCGGACAGACATACCAAGGGCCCCAGTACTTC. The V call is TRBV29-1, the J call TRBJ2-5; TRBD1 might be the D (5 bases). Germline V CDR1 and CDR2: SQVTM, ANQGSEA. CDR3 length: 12 amino acids. V lost 7 bases, J lost 9 bases, and 18 bases lay in between. Filled out from reference TRBV29-1 and TRBJ2-5, the complete variable domain reads SAVISQKPSRDICQRGTSLTIQCQVDSQVTMMFWYRQQPGQSLTLIATANQGSEATYESGFVIDKFPISRPNLTFSTLTVSNMSPEDSSIYLCSGQTYQGPQYFGPGTRLLVL.